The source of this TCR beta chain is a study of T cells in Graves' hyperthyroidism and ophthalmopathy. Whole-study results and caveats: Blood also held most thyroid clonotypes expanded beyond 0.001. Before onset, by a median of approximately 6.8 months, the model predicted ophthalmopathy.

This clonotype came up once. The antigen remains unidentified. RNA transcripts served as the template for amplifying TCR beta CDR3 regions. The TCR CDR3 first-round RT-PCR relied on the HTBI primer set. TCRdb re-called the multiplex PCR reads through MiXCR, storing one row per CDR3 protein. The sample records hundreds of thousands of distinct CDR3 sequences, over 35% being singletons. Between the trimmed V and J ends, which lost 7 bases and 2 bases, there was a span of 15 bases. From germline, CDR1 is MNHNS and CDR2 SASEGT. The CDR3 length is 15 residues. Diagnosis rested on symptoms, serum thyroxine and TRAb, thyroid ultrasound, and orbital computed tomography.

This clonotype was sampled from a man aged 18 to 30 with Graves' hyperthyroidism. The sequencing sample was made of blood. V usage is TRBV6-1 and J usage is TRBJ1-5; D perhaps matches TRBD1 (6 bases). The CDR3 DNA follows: TGTGCCAGCACCGAGGGGGGGGCTGGCAATCAGCCCCAGCATTTT. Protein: CASTEGGAGNQPQHF.